These 15 T cell receptor beta chains originate from one sample sequenced in a study of T cells in localized non-small cell lung cancer. Generated by immunoSEQ multiplex PCR, the TCRdb table keeps only in-frame clones and is missing some. The sample includes some 22,000 clones, approximately 88% seen only once; the top ten take roughly 2.3%. This sample comprised peripheral blood, obtained before any cancer treatment. The origin of the receptors is a man aged 40 to 70 with stage I lung adenocarcinoma.

The chain couples TRBV6-1 to TRBJ1-1; a weak D match, TRBD1 (6 bases). Trimming shortened V by 4 bases and J by 3 bases, and 12 bases separated the two germline ends. The CDR3 is made up of 14 amino acids. Germline V gives CDR1 MNHNS, CDR2 SASEGT. The CDR3 bases are TGTGCCAGCAGTGTAACAGGGAGGGACACTGAAGCTTTCTTT. This codes for CASSVTGRDTEAFF.

The chain carries TRBV11-2 and TRBJ2-7; 8 bases fit TRBD1. Germline V gene lookup returns CDR1 SGHAT and CDR2 FQNNGV. V dropped 4 bases and J dropped 6; count of bases not matched to a gene: 5. The CDR3 has 13 residues. CDR3 sequence reads: CASSWTGSGEQYF. The CDR3 nucleotides are TGTGCCAGCAGCTGGACAGGGTCGGGCGAGCAGTACTTC.

The gene calls are TRBV4-1 and TRBJ2-7; D perhaps matches TRBD1 (6 bases). Trimming took off 5 bases at V and 2 bases at J, with 13 bases between the two ends. The CDR3 spans 14 residues. CDR1 is MGHRA and CDR2 is YSYEKL in the germline V gene. The CDR3 loop reads CASSSRDTTYEQYF. The CDR3 DNA reads as TGCGCCAGCAGCAGCCGGGACACAACCTACGAGCAGTACTTC.

This clone has just one count. This chain joins TRBV6-1 and TRBJ1-4; 7 bases map to TRBD1. Germline V gene lookup returns CDR1 MNHNS and CDR2 SASEGT. The CDR3 length is 17 residues. J lost 3 bases, V lost 3 bases, and 10 bases had no gene match. In DNA, the CDR3 is TGTGCCAGCAGTGAGGCGAAAGGGGGCCCAGCTAATGAAAAACTGTTTTTT. Protein sequence: CASSEAKGGPANEKLFF.

This clone was found a few times. The chain recombines TRBV11-2 with TRBJ2-1; D is possibly TRBD2 (6 bases). This CDR3 spans 16 amino acids. CDR1 is SGHAT and CDR2 is FQNNGV in the germline V gene. The V end lost 7 bases, the J end lost 4 bases, and 20 bases lay between the germline ends. CDR3 sequence reads: CASKSPRGSRYNEQFF. The DNA for the CDR3 is TGTGCCAGCAAGTCCCCCCGGGGGAGCCGATACAATGAGCAGTTCTTC.

This clone was picked up one time. The chain carries TRBV10-3 and TRBJ2-2, with D possibly matching TRBD1 (6 bases). Germline CDR1 and CDR2: ENHRY and SYGVKD. Trimming removed 5 bases at V and 0 bases at J, with 19 bases between. This CDR3 has 18 residues. CDR3 sequence reads: CAISRGSGLRANTGELFF. The CDR3 DNA reads as TGTGCCATCAGTAGGGGGTCGGGGCTTAGAGCGAACACCGGGGAGCTGTTTTTT.

Judged by abundance, this clone is medium-sized. The V call is TRBV19, the J call TRBJ1-2; no clear D gene. The CDR3 has 10 amino acids. Germline lookup yields CDR1 LNHDA and CDR2 SQIVND (reference sequence). Trimming left V 7 bases short and J 8 bases short, with 8 bases between. This CDR3 reads CASNDRGYTF. As DNA, the CDR3 is TGTGCCAGTAATGATCGCGGCTACACCTTC.

This chain uses TRBV18 with TRBJ2-2; 7 bases agree with TRBD1. The J segment lost 3 bases and the V segment lost 3 bases, leaving 4 bases of the junction unmatched. This CDR3 is 15 amino acids long. Germline V lookup: CDR1 KGHSH, CDR2 LQKENI. CDR3 region: CASSPRGRDTGELFF. The CDR3 DNA is TGTGCCAGCTCACCTAGGGGGCGAGACACCGGGGAGCTGTTTTTT.

This clone occurred a few times. This chain joins TRBV19 and TRBJ2-5; D not certain. Looked up from germline, CDR1 is LNHDA and CDR2 is SQIVND (reference sequence). V lost 1 base and J lost 2, with 8 bases in between. This CDR3 region has 14 residues. CDR3 in DNA: TGTGCCAGTAGTATAGGACCGTCGCAAGAGACCCAGTACTTC. It codes for CASSIGPSQETQYF.

For the CDR3, the DNA is TGCGCCAGCAGCCTACTAACGGGGGGTGACTATGGCTACACCTTC. It is translated as CASSLLTGGDYGYTF. The rearrangement uses TRBV5-1 and TRBJ1-2; perhaps TRBD1 as D (5 bases). This CDR3 has 15 amino acids. V was pared by 4 bases and J by 3 bases, with 16 bases between. Germline V gives CDR1 SGHRS, CDR2 YFSETQ.

The rearrangement links TRBV7-2 to TRBJ2-2; D may be TRBD1 or TRBD2 (5 bases each). Germline V gene lookup returns CDR1 SGHTA and CDR2 FQGNSA. V lost 8 bases and J 2 bases, leaving 12 bases between the germline ends. The CDR3 runs 14 residues. In DNA, the CDR3 is TGTGCCAGCCGGGACCGTCTTAACACCGGGGAGCTGTTTTTT. The encoded protein is CASRDRLNTGELFF.

This chain connects TRBV27 to TRBJ2-2; TRBD1 is a possible D gene (6 bases). The V end lost 3 bases, the J end lost 6 bases, and 17 bases lay between the germline ends. Per the germline V gene, CDR1 is MNHEY and CDR2 is SMNVEV (reference sequence). The CDR3 is 16 residues long. The CDR3 DNA reads TGTGCCAGCAGTTTCCACAGGGTTGGGATCCCCGGGGAGCTGTTTTTT. Protein: CASSFHRVGIPGELFF.

This clone has only a few counts. The chain is built from TRBV27 and TRBJ2-3; D may correspond to TRBD1 or TRBD2 (6 bases each). V dropped 4 bases and J dropped 5 bases, with 10 bases sitting between them. The CDR3 loop spans 13 amino acids. Looked up from germline, CDR1 is MNHEY and CDR2 is SMNVEV (reference sequence). DNA for the CDR3: TGTGCCAGCAGTTGGGGGGACATAGATACGCAGTATTTT. It encodes CASSWGDIDTQYF.

V is TRBV2 and J is TRBJ1-6, with a tentative D call TRBD1 (6 bases). Trimming removed 6 bases at V and 1 base at J, with 16 bases between. This CDR3 spans 17 amino acids. CDR1 SNHLY and CDR2 FYNNEI come from the germline V gene. CDR3 sequence reads: CASSGTGLGSYNSPLHF. The CDR3 coding sequence is TGTGCCAGCAGCGGCACAGGGTTAGGGTCCTATAATTCACCCCTCCACTTT.

The gene calls are TRBV28 and TRBJ1-2; 10 bases line up with TRBD1. CDR1 MDHEN and CDR2 SYDVKM come from the germline V gene. Trimming cost V 11 bases and J 4 bases; bases outside gene matches: 4. The CDR3 is 12 residues long. The CDR3 here is CALRDRGYGYTF. CDR3 sequence (DNA): TGTGCCCTAAGGGACAGGGGCTATGGCTACACCTTC.